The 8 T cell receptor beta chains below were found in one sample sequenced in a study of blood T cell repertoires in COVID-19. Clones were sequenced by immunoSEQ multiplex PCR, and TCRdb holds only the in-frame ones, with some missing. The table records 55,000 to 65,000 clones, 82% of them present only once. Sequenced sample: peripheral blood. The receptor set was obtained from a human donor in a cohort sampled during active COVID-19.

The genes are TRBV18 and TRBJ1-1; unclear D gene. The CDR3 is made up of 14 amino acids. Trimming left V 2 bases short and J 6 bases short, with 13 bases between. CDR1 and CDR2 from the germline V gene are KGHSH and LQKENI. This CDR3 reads CASSPGEGDPEAFF. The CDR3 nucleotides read TGTGCCAGCTCACCAGGGGAGGGTGACCCTGAAGCTTTCTTT.

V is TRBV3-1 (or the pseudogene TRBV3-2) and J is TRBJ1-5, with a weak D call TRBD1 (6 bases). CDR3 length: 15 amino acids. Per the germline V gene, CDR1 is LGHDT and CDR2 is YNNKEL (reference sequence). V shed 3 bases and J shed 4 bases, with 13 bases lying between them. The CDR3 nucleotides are TGTGCCAGCAGCCAGCAGGGGCCGGTAAATCAGCCCCAGCATTTT. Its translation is CASSQQGPVNQPQHF.

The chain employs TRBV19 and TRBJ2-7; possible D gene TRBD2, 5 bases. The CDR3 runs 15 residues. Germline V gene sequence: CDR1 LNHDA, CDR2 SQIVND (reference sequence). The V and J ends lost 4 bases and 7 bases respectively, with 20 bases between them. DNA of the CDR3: TGTGCCAGTAGTACAGCGGCGGCTGGGAGAGGGGAGCAGTACTTC. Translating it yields CASSTAAAGRGEQYF.

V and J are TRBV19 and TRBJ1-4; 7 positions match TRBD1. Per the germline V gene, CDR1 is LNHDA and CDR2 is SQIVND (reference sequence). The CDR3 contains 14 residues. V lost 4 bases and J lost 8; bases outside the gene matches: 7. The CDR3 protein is CASSRGGVGEKLFF. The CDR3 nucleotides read TGTGCCAGTAGTAGAGGGGGCGTTGGGGAAAAACTGTTTTTT.

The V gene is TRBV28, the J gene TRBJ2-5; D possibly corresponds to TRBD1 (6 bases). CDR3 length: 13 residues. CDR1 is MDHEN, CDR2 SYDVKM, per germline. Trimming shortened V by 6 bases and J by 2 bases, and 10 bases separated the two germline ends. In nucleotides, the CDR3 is TGTGCCAGCAGGGTCGGACAGCAAGAGACCCAGTACTTC. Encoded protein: CASRVGQQETQYF.

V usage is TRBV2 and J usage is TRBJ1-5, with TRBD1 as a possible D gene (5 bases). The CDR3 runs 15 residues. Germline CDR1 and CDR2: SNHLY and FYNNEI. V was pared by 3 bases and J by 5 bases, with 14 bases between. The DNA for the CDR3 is TGTGCCAGCAGTGATGGTCGCAGGGCCTATCAGCCCCAGCATTTT. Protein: CASSDGRRAYQPQHF. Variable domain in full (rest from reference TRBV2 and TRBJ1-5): EPEVTQTPSHQVTQMGQEVILRCVPISNHLYFYWYRQILGQKVEFLVSFYNNEISEKSEIFDDQFSVERPDGSNFTLKIRSTKLEDSAMYFCASSDGRRAYQPQHFGDGTRLSIL.

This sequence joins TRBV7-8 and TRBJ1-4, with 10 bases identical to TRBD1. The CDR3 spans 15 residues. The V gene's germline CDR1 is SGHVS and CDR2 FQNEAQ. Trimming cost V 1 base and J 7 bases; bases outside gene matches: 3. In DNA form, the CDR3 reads TGTGCCAGCAGCTTAGTAGACAGGGGGCGTGAAAAACTGTTTTTT. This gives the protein CASSLVDRGREKLFF.

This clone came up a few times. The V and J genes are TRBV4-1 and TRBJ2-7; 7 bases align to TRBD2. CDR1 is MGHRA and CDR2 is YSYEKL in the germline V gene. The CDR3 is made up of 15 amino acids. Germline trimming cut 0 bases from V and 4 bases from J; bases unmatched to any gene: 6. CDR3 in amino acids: CASSQDWTRKYEQYF. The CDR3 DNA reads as TGCGCCAGCAGCCAAGATTGGACTAGGAAGTACGAGCAGTACTTC.